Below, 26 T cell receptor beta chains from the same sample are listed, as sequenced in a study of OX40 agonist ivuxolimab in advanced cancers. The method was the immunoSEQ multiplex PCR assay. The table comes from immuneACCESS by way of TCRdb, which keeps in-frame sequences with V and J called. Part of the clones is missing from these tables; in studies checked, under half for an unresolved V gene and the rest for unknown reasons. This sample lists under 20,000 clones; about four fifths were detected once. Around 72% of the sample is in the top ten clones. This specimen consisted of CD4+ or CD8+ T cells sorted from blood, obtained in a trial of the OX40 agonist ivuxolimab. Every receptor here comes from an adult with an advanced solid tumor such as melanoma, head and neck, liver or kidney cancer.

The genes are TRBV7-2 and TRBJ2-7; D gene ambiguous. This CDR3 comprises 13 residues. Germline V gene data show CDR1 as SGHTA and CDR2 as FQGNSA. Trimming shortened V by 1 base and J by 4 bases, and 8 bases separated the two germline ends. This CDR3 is CASSLGGVYEQYF. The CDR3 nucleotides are TGTGCCAGCAGCTTAGGTGGGGTTTACGAGCAGTACTTC. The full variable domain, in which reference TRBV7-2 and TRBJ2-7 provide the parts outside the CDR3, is GAGVSQSPSNKVTEKGKDVELRCDPISGHTALYWYRQSLGQGLEFLIYFQGNSAPDKSGLPSDRFSAERTGGSVSTLTIQRTQQEDSAVYLCASSLGGVYEQYFGPGTRLTVT.

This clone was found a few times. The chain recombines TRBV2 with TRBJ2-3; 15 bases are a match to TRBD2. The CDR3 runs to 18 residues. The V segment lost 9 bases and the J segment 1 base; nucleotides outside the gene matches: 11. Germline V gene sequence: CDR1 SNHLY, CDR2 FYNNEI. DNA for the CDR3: TGTGCCAGACATGCGGGACTAGCGGGAGGACGGGGCACAGATACGCAGTATTTT. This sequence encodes CARHAGLAGGRGTDTQYF.

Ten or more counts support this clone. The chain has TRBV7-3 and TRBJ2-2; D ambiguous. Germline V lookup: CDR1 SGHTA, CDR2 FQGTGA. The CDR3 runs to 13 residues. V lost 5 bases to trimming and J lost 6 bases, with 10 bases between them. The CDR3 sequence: CASSPSPAGELFF. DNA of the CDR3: TGTGCCAGCAGCCCGAGCCCCGCCGGGGAGCTGTTTTTT.

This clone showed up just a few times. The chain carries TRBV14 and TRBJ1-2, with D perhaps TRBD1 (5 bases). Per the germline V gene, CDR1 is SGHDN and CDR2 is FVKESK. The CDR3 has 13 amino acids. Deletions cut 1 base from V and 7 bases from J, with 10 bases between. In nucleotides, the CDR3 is TGTGCCAGCAGCCAAGCCGGGGGGGTTGGCTACACCTTC. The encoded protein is CASSQAGGVGYTF.

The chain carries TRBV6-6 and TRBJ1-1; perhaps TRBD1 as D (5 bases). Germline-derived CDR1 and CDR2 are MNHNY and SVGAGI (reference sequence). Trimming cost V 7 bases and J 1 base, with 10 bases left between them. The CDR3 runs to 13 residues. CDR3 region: CASTWGSNTEAFF. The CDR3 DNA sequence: TGTGCCAGCACGTGGGGCTCGAACACTGAAGCTTTCTTT.

CDR3 sequence reads: CASFTSFDEQYF. CDR3 in DNA: TGCGCCAGCTTCACTTCCTTTGACGAGCAGTACTTC. The rearrangement links TRBV5-1 to TRBJ2-7; no reliable D call. Between the trimmed V and J ends, which lost 7 bases and 5 bases, there was a span of 13 bases. In germline, CDR1 is SGHRS, CDR2 YFSETQ. This CDR3 region has 12 residues.

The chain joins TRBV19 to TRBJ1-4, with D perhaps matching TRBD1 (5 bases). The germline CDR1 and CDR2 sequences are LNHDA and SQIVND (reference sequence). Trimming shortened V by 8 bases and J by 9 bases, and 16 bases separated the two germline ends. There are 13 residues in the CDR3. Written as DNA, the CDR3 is TGTGCCAGTCGGCCGGGATGGGACCAAAAACTGTTTTTT. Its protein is CASRPGWDQKLFF.

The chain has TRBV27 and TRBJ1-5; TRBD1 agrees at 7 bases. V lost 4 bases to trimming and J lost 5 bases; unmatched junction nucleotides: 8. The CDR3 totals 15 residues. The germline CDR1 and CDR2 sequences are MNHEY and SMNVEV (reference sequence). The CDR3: CASSSPGTDDQPQHF. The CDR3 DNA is TGTGCCAGCAGTTCCCCAGGGACAGACGATCAGCCCCAGCATTTT.

As DNA, the CDR3 is TGTGCCAGCAGTTTCGGAGTACAGGGAAAGCAGTTCTTC. It codes for CASSFGVQGKQFF. This chain joins TRBV25-1 and TRBJ2-1, with D possibly being TRBD1 (6 bases). The CDR3 runs 13 residues. V lost 5 bases to trimming and J lost 11 bases, with 16 bases between them. Germline CDR1 reads MGHDK; CDR2 reads SYGVNS. Full variable domain (rest looked up from reference TRBV25-1 and TRBJ2-1): EADIYQTPRYLVIGTGKKITLECSQTMGHDKMYWYQQDPGMELHLIHYSYGVNSTEKGDLSSESTVSRIRTEHFPLTLESARPSHTSQYLCASSFGVQGKQFFGPGTRLTVL.

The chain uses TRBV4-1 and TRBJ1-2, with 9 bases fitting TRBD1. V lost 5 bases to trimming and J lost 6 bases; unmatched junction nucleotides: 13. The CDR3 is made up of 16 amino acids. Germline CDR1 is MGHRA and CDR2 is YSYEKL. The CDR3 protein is CASSYPRGQGLNGYTF. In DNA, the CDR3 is TGCGCCAGCAGCTACCCGAGGGGACAGGGCTTGAATGGCTACACCTTC.

CDR3 nucleotide sequence: TGTGCCAGTAGTTGGTCCCGTGGGGAGCTGTTTTTT. Encoded protein: CASSWSRGELFF. The chain employs TRBV19 and TRBJ2-2; D gene ambiguous. The ends were cut back, 5 bases at V and 8 bases at J, with 9 bases in the middle. This CDR3 has 12 amino acids. Germline CDR1 reads LNHDA; CDR2 reads SQIVND (reference sequence). The complete variable domain, with remaining parts taken from reference TRBV19 and TRBJ2-2, reads DGGITQSPKYLFRKEGQNVTLSCEQNLNHDAMYWYRQDPGQGLRLIYYSQIVNDFQKGDIAEGYSVSREKKESFPLTVTSAQKNPTAFYLCASSWSRGELFFGEGSRLTVL.

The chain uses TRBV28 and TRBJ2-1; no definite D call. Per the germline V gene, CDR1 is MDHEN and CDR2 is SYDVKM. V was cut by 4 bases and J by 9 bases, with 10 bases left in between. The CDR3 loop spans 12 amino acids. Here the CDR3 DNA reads TGTGCCAGCAGTTCCCGTAGTATTGAGCAGTTCTTC. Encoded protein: CASSSRSIEQFF.

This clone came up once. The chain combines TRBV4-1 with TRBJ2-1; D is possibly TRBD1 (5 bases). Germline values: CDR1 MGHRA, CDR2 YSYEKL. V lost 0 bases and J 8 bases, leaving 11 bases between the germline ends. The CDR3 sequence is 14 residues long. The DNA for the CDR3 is TGCGCCAGCAGCCAAGAAGGCAGGGCTGATGAGCAGTTCTTC. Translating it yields CASSQEGRADEQFF.

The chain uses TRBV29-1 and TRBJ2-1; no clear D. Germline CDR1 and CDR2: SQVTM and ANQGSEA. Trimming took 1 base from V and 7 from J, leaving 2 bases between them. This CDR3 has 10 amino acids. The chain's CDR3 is CSVEGNEQFF. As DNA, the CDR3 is TGCAGCGTTGAAGGTAATGAGCAGTTCTTC.

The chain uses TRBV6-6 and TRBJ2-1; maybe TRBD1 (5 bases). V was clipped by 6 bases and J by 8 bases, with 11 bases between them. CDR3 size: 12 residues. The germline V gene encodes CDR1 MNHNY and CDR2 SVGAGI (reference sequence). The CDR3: CASRLWGDEQFF. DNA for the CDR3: TGTGCCAGCAGACTATGGGGCGATGAGCAGTTCTTC.

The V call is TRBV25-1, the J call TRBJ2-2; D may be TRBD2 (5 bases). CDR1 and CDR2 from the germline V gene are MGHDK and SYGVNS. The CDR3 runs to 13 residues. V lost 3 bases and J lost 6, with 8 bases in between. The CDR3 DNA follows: TGTGCCAGCAGTGACGGGGATTCCGGGGAGCTGTTTTTT. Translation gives CASSDGDSGELFF.

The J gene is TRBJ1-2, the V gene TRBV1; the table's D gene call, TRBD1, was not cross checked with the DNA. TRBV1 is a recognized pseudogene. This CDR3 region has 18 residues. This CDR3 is CTSSHQGDRDWGYYGYTF. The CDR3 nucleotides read TGCACCAGCAGCCATCAAGGGGACAGGGATTGGGGTTACTATGGCTACACCTTC.

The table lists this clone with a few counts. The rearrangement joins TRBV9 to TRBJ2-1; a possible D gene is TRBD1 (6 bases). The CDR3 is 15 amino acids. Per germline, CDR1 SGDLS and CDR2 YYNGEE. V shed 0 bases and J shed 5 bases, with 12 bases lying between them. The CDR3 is CASSVDGTPDNEQFF. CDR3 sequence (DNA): TGTGCCAGCAGCGTAGATGGGACACCCGACAATGAGCAGTTCTTC.

DNA of the CDR3: TGCGCCAGCAGTGAGGGTCTGGCCTATGGCTACACCTTC. Translation gives CASSEGLAYGYTF. J is TRBJ1-2 and V is TRBV10-2; D is unresolved. Germline loops: CDR1 WSHSY, CDR2 SAAADI. V shed 2 bases and J shed 4 bases, with 8 bases lying between them. The CDR3 extends over 13 amino acids.

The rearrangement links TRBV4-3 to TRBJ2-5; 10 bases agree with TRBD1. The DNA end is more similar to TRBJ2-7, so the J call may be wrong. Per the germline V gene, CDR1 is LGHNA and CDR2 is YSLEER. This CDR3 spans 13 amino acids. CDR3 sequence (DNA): TGCGCCAGCAGCACTGGACAGGGGGGCGAGCAGTACTTC. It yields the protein CASSTGQGGEQYF.

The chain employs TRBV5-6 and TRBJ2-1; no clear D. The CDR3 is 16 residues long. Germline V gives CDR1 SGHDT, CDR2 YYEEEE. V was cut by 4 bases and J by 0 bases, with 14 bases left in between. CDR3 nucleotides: TGTGCCAGCAGCCTCGGAGCCCCGAGCTCCTACAATGAGCAGTTCTTC. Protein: CASSLGAPSSYNEQFF.

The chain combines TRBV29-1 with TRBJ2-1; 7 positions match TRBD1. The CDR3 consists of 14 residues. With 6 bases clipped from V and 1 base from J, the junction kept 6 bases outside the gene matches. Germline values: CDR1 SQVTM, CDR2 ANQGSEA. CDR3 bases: TGCAGCGTCGACAGGGAAGGTTCCTACAATGAGCAGTTCTTC. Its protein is CSVDREGSYNEQFF.

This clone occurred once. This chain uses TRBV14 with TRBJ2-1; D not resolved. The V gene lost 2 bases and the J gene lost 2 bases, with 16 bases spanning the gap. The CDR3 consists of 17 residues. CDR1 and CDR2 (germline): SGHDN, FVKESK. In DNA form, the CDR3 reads TGTGCCAGCAGCCAAACCCTCCTAGTCTCCACCTACAATGAGCAGTTCTTC. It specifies CASSQTLLVSTYNEQFF.

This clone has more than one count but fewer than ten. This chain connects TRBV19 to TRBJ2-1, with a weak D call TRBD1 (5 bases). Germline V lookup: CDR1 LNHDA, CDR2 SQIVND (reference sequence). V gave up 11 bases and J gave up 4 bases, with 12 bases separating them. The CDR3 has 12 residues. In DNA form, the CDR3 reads TGTGCCTCTAGTAAGGGGTACAATGAGCAGTTCTTC. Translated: CASSKGYNEQFF. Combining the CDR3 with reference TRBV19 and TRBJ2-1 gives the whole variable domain DGGITQSPKYLFRKEGQNVTLSCEQNLNHDAMYWYRQDPGQGLRLIYYSQIVNDFQKGDIAEGYSVSREKKESFPLTVTSAQKNPTAFYLCASSKGYNEQFFGPGTRLTVL.

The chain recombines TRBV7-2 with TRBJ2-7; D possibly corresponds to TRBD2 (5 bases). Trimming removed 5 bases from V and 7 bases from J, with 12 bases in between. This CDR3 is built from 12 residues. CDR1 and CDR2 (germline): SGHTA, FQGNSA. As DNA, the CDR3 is TGTGCCAGCAGCCCCTACCGGGGTGAGCAGTACTTC. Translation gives CASSPYRGEQYF. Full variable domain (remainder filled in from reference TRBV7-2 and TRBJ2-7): GAGVSQSPSNKVTEKGKDVELRCDPISGHTALYWYRQSLGQGLEFLIYFQGNSAPDKSGLPSDRFSAERTGGSVSTLTIQRTQQEDSAVYLCASSPYRGEQYFGPGTRLTVT.

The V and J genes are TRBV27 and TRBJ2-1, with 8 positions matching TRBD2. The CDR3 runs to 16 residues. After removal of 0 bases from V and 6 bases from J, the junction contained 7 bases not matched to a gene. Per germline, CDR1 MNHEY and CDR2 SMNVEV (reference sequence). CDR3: CASSLSTGGWVNEQFF. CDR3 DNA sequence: TGTGCCAGCAGTTTATCGACGGGAGGGTGGGTCAATGAGCAGTTCTTC.